The next 30 T cell receptor beta chains were all read from a single sample in a study of a mutant IDH1 vaccine in newly diagnosed glioma. As to time point: baseline, week 1 (first vaccination visit). Treatment of the sample: pre-vaccination baseline after standard-of-care therapy. Assay: immunoSEQ multiplex PCR; the TCRdb copy retains only in-frame clones and omits some. The repertoire includes roughly 70,000 clones, approximately 86% of them detected once, and 2.5% to 3.5% sits in the top ten. The input for sequencing was PBMCs, taken from a glioma patient treated with radiotherapy, temozolomide or both. Receptors originate from a man aged 25-45 years with glioma.

CDR3 sequence (DNA): TGTGCCAGCAGTCCCGGCAGGGTCTATGGCTACACCTTC. This sequence encodes CASSPGRVYGYTF. V usage is TRBV6-5 and J usage is TRBJ1-2; a possible D gene is TRBD1 (5 bases). Trimming took 5 bases from V and 4 from J, leaving 11 bases between them. This CDR3 region has 13 residues. Germline V gene sequence: CDR1 MNHEY, CDR2 SVGAGI.

This clone showed up just a few times. The chain combines TRBV2 with TRBJ1-1; D might be TRBD1 (6 bases). Trimming removed 5 bases from V and 3 bases from J, with 22 bases in between. Per the germline V gene, CDR1 is SNHLY and CDR2 is FYNNEI. This CDR3 has 17 amino acids. CDR3 loop: CASSSGTSPFRDTEAFF. The CDR3 DNA reads as TGTGCCAGCAGTTCAGGGACATCTCCCTTCAGGGACACTGAAGCTTTCTTT.

The chain recombines TRBV6-4 with TRBJ2-1; a weak D match, TRBD2 (7 bases). CDR3 length: 14 residues. The V and J ends lost 0 bases and 8 bases respectively, with 11 bases between them. The germline CDR1 and CDR2 sequences are MRHNA and SNTAGT. CDR3 residues: CASSDSGGGHEQFF. The CDR3 nucleotides read TGTGCCAGCAGTGACTCAGGGGGGGGCCATGAGCAGTTCTTC.

This rearrangement joins TRBV6-5 to TRBJ2-3; D ambiguous. Looked up from germline, CDR1 is MNHEY and CDR2 is SVGAGI. V lost 0 bases and J lost 5, with 6 bases in between. This CDR3 is 13 amino acids long. The CDR3 reads CASSYSNKDTQYF. CDR3 in DNA: TGTGCCAGCAGTTACTCGAATAAAGATACGCAGTATTTT.

The chain has TRBV2 and TRBJ2-2; tentative D call: TRBD1 (7 bases). Trimming removed 3 bases at V and 7 bases at J, with 15 bases between. CDR3 length equals 15 residues. The germline gives CDR1 SNHLY, CDR2 FYNNEI. DNA of the CDR3: TGTGCCAGCAGTGAGGGCAGGGGGGCCGTCGGGGAGCTGTTTTTT. This codes for CASSEGRGAVGELFF.

This chain uses TRBV19 with TRBJ2-7, with 8 bases lining up with TRBD1. The CDR3 extends over 15 amino acids. The trim removed 4 bases at V and 2 bases at J, leaving 7 bases unmatched. CDR1 is LNHDA and CDR2 is SQIVND in the germline V gene (reference sequence). CDR3 protein: CASSRGWTGTYEQYF. CDR3 sequence (DNA): TGTGCCAGTAGTAGAGGGTGGACAGGGACCTACGAGCAGTACTTC. The variable domain in full, completed from reference TRBV19 and TRBJ2-7, reads DGGITQSPKYLFRKEGQNVTLSCEQNLNHDAMYWYRQDPGQGLRLIYYSQIVNDFQKGDIAEGYSVSREKKESFPLTVTSAQKNPTAFYLCASSRGWTGTYEQYFGPGTRLTVT.

The genes are TRBV19 and TRBJ1-5, with 10 bases that match TRBD1. This CDR3 has 15 amino acids. Germline trimming cut 6 bases from V and 9 bases from J; bases unmatched to any gene: 11. Germline V gives CDR1 LNHDA, CDR2 SQIVND (reference sequence). CDR3 nucleotide sequence: TGTGCCAGTAGGACCCCGGGACAGGGGCTTCGGCCCCAGCATTTT. Its protein is CASRTPGQGLRPQHF.

The J gene is TRBJ2-3, the V gene TRBV5-6; D not resolved. Germline V gene lookup returns CDR1 SGHDT and CDR2 YYEEEE. This CDR3 contains 14 residues. With 2 bases removed from V and 6 bases from J, the gap between germline ends came to 13 bases. CDR3 sequence (DNA): TGTGCCAGCAGCTTATCCCTCCCTTCTGATACGCAGTATTTT. This gives the protein CASSLSLPSDTQYF.

This chain connects TRBV5-1 to TRBJ2-7; TRBD2 is a possible D gene (6 bases). V was clipped by 0 bases and J by 3 bases, with 13 bases between them. The CDR3 is made up of 15 amino acids. From germline, CDR1 is SGHRS and CDR2 YFSETQ. The CDR3 nucleotides are TGCGCCAGCAGCTTGGAAGGGACTGCGCTCTACGAGCAGTACTTC. Translating gives CASSLEGTALYEQYF.

This rearrangement joins TRBV7-9 to TRBJ1-5; possible D gene TRBD1, 6 bases. The CDR3 extends over 14 amino acids. V was trimmed by 5 bases and J by 7 bases, leaving 15 bases between them. From germline, CDR1 is SEHNR and CDR2 FQNEAQ (reference sequence). The CDR3 DNA reads TGTGCCAGCAGCGCACAGGGTCCGCGGCAGCCCCAGCATTTT. Translation gives CASSAQGPRQPQHF.

The CDR3 DNA is TGTGCCAGCAGCCGTAGGGAATTTGCCGGGGGCTACACCTTC. It is translated as CASSRREFAGGYTF. V gene TRBV7-9 combines with J gene TRBJ1-2; D ambiguous. Germline CDR1 SEHNR, CDR2 FQNEAQ (reference sequence). This CDR3 region has 14 residues. V was cut by 5 bases and J by 8 bases, with 18 bases left in between.

This sequence joins TRBV28 and TRBJ1-5, with TRBD1 as a possible D gene (5 bases). The germline gives CDR1 MDHEN, CDR2 SYDVKM. This CDR3 has 17 residues. V gave up 6 bases and J gave up 4 bases, with 22 bases separating them. The CDR3 reads CASRRPVGLDLNQPQHF. DNA for the CDR3: TGTGCCAGCAGAAGACCGGTGGGACTGGATCTGAATCAGCCCCAGCATTTT.

This rearrangement joins TRBV9 to TRBJ2-5; weak D call: TRBD1 (6 bases). Trimming pared 2 bases from V and 4 bases from J, leaving 12 bases between. The CDR3 has 14 residues. Germline values: CDR1 SGDLS, CDR2 YYNGEE. The CDR3 is CASSVRQAGETQYF. CDR3 coding DNA: TGTGCCAGCAGCGTTCGACAGGCCGGAGAGACCCAGTACTTC. The variable domain in full, completed from reference TRBV9 and TRBJ2-5, reads DSGVTQTPKHLITATGQRVTLRCSPRSGDLSVYWYQQSLDQGLQFLIQYYNGEERAKGNILERFSAQQFPDLHSELNLSSLELGDSALYFCASSVRQAGETQYFGPGTRLLVL.

This clone was found a few times. The V call is TRBV15, the J call TRBJ2-7; TRBD2 matches at 16 bases. Looked up from germline, CDR1 is LNHNV and CDR2 is YYDKDF (reference sequence). Unmatched junction bases numbered 4, after V lost 5 bases and J lost 3 bases. This CDR3 spans 16 amino acids. In nucleotides, the CDR3 is TGTGCCACCAGCCGGGGGACTAGCGGGGGGGACTACGAGCAGTACTTC. Residues: CATSRGTSGGDYEQYF.

The chain couples TRBV27 to TRBJ1-3; D gene unclear. CDR1 and CDR2 from the germline V gene are MNHEY and SMNVEV (reference sequence). The CDR3 runs 15 residues. V lost 0 bases, J lost 0 bases, and 6 bases lay in between. CDR3 loop: CASSLSGSSGNTIYF. In DNA, the CDR3 is TGTGCCAGCAGTTTATCAGGGAGCTCTGGAAACACCATATATTTT.

This clone showed up just once. The same CDR3 can be traced to other DNA sequences in this sample. CDR3 protein: CASSFRDTEAFF. CDR3 nucleotide sequence: TGTGCCAGCAGTTTTAGGGACACTGAAGCTTTCTTT. The genes are TRBV28 and TRBJ1-1; D unclear. With 3 bases removed from V and 3 bases from J, the gap between germline ends came to 5 bases. Germline V CDR1 and CDR2: MDHEN, SYDVKM. The CDR3 totals 12 residues.

This clone has only one observation. V gene TRBV27 combines with J gene TRBJ1-1, with unresolved D. Trimming left V 6 bases short and J 4 bases short, with 12 bases between. The CDR3 runs 13 residues. CDR1 and CDR2 from the germline V gene are MNHEY and SMNVEV (reference sequence). The CDR3 DNA reads as TGTGCCAGCAGCTTGGCCCGATCCACTGAAGCTTTCTTT. Amino acid sequence: CASSLARSTEAFF.

This chain links TRBV9 with TRBJ2-5, with 10 bases identical to TRBD1. Germline V lookup: CDR1 SGDLS, CDR2 YYNGEE. The J segment lost 4 bases and the V segment lost 0 bases, leaving 0 bases of the junction unmatched. CDR3 length: 14 amino acids. CDR3 sequence (DNA): TGTGCCAGCAGCGTAGGACAGGGGGCAGAGACCCAGTACTTC. This encodes CASSVGQGAETQYF.

The chain joins TRBV29-1 to TRBJ2-2, with 8 bases fitting TRBD1. Trimming cost V 4 bases and J 2 bases; bases outside gene matches: 9. Germline CDR1 SQVTM, CDR2 ANQGSEA. The CDR3 is 16 residues long. The CDR3 DNA is TGCAGCGTTGTTGGTTTCGGGACAGGAAACACCGGGGAGCTGTTTTTT. As protein: CSVVGFGTGNTGELFF.

The rearrangement uses TRBV12-5 and TRBJ1-5; tentatively, D is TRBD1 (6 bases). V was trimmed by 1 base and J by 4 bases, leaving 14 bases between them. Germline CDR1 is LGHNT and CDR2 is FRNRAP. The CDR3 sequence is 16 residues long. The CDR3 sequence: CASGLAPGTPNQPQHF. CDR3 DNA sequence: TGTGCTAGTGGTTTGGCACCAGGGACACCTAATCAGCCCCAGCATTTT.

V is TRBV29-1 and J is TRBJ1-1; TRBD1 matches 7 bases. The trim removed 6 bases at V and 2 bases at J, leaving 6 bases unmatched. CDR3 length equals 13 residues. CDR1 and CDR2 (germline): SQVTM, ANQGSEA. The CDR3 loop is CSVGQRLNTEAFF. The CDR3 bases are TGCAGCGTGGGACAGCGGCTTAACACTGAAGCTTTCTTT. The whole variable domain, filled in from reference TRBV29-1 and TRBJ1-1, reads SAVISQKPSRDICQRGTSLTIQCQVDSQVTMMFWYRQQPGQSLTLIATANQGSEATYESGFVIDKFPISRPNLTFSTLTVSNMSPEDSSIYLCSVGQRLNTEAFFGQGTRLTVV.

This clone was picked up a small number of times. V and J are TRBV10-2 and TRBJ1-5; D perhaps matches TRBD1 (5 bases). Trimming pared 6 bases from V and 1 base from J, leaving 13 bases between. This CDR3 has 15 amino acids. Germline V gives CDR1 WSHSY, CDR2 SAAADI. Written as DNA, the CDR3 is TGCGCCAGCAGAGATGAAGGGGCCAGCAATCAGCCCCAGCATTTT. The encoded protein is CASRDEGASNQPQHF.

The chain links TRBV6-4 to TRBJ2-6; TRBD2 matches 9 bases. Germline values: CDR1 MRHNA, CDR2 SNTAGT. The CDR3 totals 17 residues. With 3 bases clipped from V and 0 bases from J, the junction kept 3 bases outside the gene matches. The CDR3 reads CASSEVAGASGANVLTF. For the CDR3, the DNA is TGTGCCAGCAGTGAAGTAGCGGGGGCCTCTGGGGCCAACGTCCTGACTTTC.

The J gene is TRBJ1-4, the V gene TRBV19; 7 bases map to TRBD1. CDR3 length equals 16 residues. J was trimmed by 0 bases and V by 9 bases; bases with no gene match: 10. The germline gives CDR1 LNHDA, CDR2 SQIVND (reference sequence). CDR3 in amino acids: CASKTRQGPTNEKLFF. The CDR3 coding sequence is TGTGCCAGCAAGACTAGACAGGGCCCAACTAATGAAAAACTGTTTTTT.

The DNA of the CDR3 is TGTGCCAGCAGCTTAGGCCGCCCGAGACAGGACCATCAGCCCCAGCATTTT. Translation: CASSLGRPRQDHQPQHF. This chain links TRBV7-9 with TRBJ1-5; D is possibly TRBD1 (6 bases). The CDR3 length is 17 residues. Germline V gene sequence: CDR1 SEHNR, CDR2 FQNEAQ (reference sequence). Trimming stripped 1 base from V and 5 bases from J, with 18 bases between.

The rearrangement links TRBV5-1 to TRBJ1-2; D remains ambiguous. Trimming cost V 2 bases and J 7 bases, with 9 bases left between them. The CDR3 is 12 amino acids. Germline-derived CDR1 and CDR2 are SGHRS and YFSETQ. The CDR3 region is CASSFQEGGYTF. The CDR3 coding sequence is TGCGCCAGCAGCTTTCAAGAAGGTGGCTACACCTTC.

This chain connects TRBV5-6 to TRBJ1-5; possible D gene TRBD1, 5 bases. V was shortened by 0 bases and J by 6 bases, with 16 bases between the two germline ends. This CDR3 region has 16 residues. Per germline, CDR1 SGHDT and CDR2 YYEEEE. In nucleotides, the CDR3 is TGTGCCAGCAGCTTGGGTGCCGGGGGAACGGTTCAGCCCCAGCATTTT. Amino acids: CASSLGAGGTVQPQHF.

The chain links TRBV19 to TRBJ1-3; D not certain. This CDR3 contains 16 residues. Germline V CDR1 and CDR2: LNHDA, SQIVND (reference sequence). Trimming removed 3 bases from V and 7 bases from J, with 19 bases in between. The CDR3 nucleotides are TGTGCCAGTAGTATTATTGGTTCGGCCCTTGGGAACACCATATATTTT. It specifies CASSIIGSALGNTIYF.

The CDR3 DNA is TGTGCCAGCAGCCTTATGGAGGCCGGGTACGAGCAGTACTTC. Translation: CASSLMEAGYEQYF. The chain combines TRBV9 with TRBJ2-7; tentatively, D is TRBD2 (5 bases). This CDR3 region has 14 residues. From germline, CDR1 is SGDLS and CDR2 YYNGEE. V was clipped by 4 bases and J by 4 bases, with 15 bases between them.

The chain joins TRBV4-2 to TRBJ2-7; no clear D. The CDR3 runs to 14 residues. Germline-derived CDR1 and CDR2 are LGHNA and YNFKEQ. V lost 4 bases and J 5 bases, leaving 15 bases between the germline ends. The CDR3 DNA sequence: TGTGCCAGCAGCCTGCTAACGGGCTCGCACGAGCAGTACTTC. Translation: CASSLLTGSHEQYF.